This TCR beta chain was obtained from a study of technical replicates of blood from several donors. Clones were sequenced by immunoSEQ multiplex PCR, and TCRdb holds only the in-frame ones, with some missing. Here the sample spans tens of thousands of clones, 90% to 95% being singletons. The germline V gene has CDR1 MGHDK and CDR2 SYGVNS. With 5 bases removed from V and 8 bases from J, the gap between germline ends came to 21 bases. CDR3 length equals 16 residues. This TCR was sampled from a human donor in good health. Some clones in this sample may be carry-over from other donors' samples. The gene calls are TRBV25-1 and TRBJ1-4, with D possibly matching TRBD1 (6 bases). Material for sequencing was PBMCs. For the CDR3, the DNA is TGTGCCAGCAGTAAAAGTGTTGCACAGGGAGAAGAAAAACTGTTTTTT. Its protein is CASSKSVAQGEEKLFF.